The 10 T cell receptor beta chains given below trace back to one sample, sequenced in a study of T cell repertoires in cytomegalovirus infection (dated by TCRdb to between 2018 and 2021). Instrument used: Illumina HiSeq 1500. TCRdb itself trimmed the public reads at Q25 with fastp, ran MiXCR and retained productive beta chains. CDR3 protein sequences are deduplicated, and each keeps its most common genes and DNA. This sample comprises around 260,000 distinct CDR3 sequences, roughly 26% of them detected only once. The ten largest clones represent approximately 15% of the sample. Source material: PBMCs. Source of these receptors: a human donor in good health (CMV status not recorded). Some clones in this sample may be carry-over from other donors' samples.

CDR3 in DNA: TGCAGTGCCCGCGGACTAGCGGGGGTCAGAGAGACCCAGTACTTC. It encodes CSARGLAGVRETQYF. The rearrangement uses TRBV20-1 and TRBJ2-5; 13 nucleotides line up with TRBD2. The junction had 8 bases not matched to a gene; V was cut back by 6 bases and J by 4 bases. The CDR3 loop spans 15 amino acids. Looked up from germline, CDR1 is DFQATT and CDR2 is SNEGSKA (reference sequence).

This clonotype appeared a few times. The CDR3 region is CASTPTGIGNQPQHF. For the CDR3, the DNA is TGTGCCAGCACTCCTACGGGTATCGGCAATCAGCCCCAGCATTTT. The V gene is TRBV6-2 or TRBV6-3, the J gene TRBJ1-5; D is uncertain. Trimming stripped 7 bases from V and 2 bases from J, with 15 bases between. The CDR3 sequence is 15 residues long. CDR1 is MNHEY and CDR2 is SVGEGT in the germline V gene.

The V call is TRBV28, the J call TRBJ2-3; no clear D. V lost 4 bases and J lost 6, with 8 bases in between. The CDR3 loop spans 12 amino acids. Germline assignment: CDR1 MDHEN and CDR2 SYDVKM. This CDR3 is CASSSSPDTQYF. CDR3 coding DNA: TGTGCCAGCAGTTCCTCACCGGATACGCAGTATTTT.

This clonotype was seen only a few times. CDR3 nucleotides: TGTGCCAGCAGCCTTTTCACCGACGAACTAACGGGACTAGTAAGGAATGAGCAGTTCTTC. Its protein is CASSLFTDELTGLVRNEQFF. The rearrangement uses TRBV7-9 and TRBJ2-1; the match to TRBD2 covers 8 bases. The CDR3 runs 20 residues. Germline lookup yields CDR1 SEHNR and CDR2 FQNEAQ (reference sequence). Losses at the gene ends were 5 bases for V and 7 bases for J; bases not matched to a gene: 25.

V gene TRBV20-1 combines with J gene TRBJ1-1; D is unresolved. Germline CDR1 is DFQATT and CDR2 is SNEGSKA (reference sequence). CDR3 length equals 14 residues. V was trimmed by 3 bases and J by 0 bases, leaving 11 bases between them. CDR3 coding DNA: TGCAGTGCTAGGGCACCCCTAATGAACACTGAAGCTTTCTTT. As protein: CSARAPLMNTEAFF.

V and J are TRBV6-2 or TRBV6-3 and TRBJ1-5; D gene ambiguous. The CDR3 runs 13 residues. The ends were cut back, 6 bases at V and 1 base at J, with 7 bases in the middle. The germline V gene encodes CDR1 MNHEY and CDR2 SVGEGT. CDR3 sequence (DNA): TGTGCCAGCAGGACCGACAGCAATCAGCCCCAGCATTTT. This codes for CASRTDSNQPQHF.

This clonotype was seen at least ten times. The chain links TRBV11-3 to TRBJ2-3, with 9 bases identical to TRBD2. CDR3 size: 14 residues. Germline loops: CDR1 SGHNT, CDR2 YENEEA. With V trimmed by 6 bases and J by 7 bases, 8 bases remained unmatched. As DNA, the CDR3 is TGTGCCAGCAGGATGGGACTAGCAGGGAATACGCAGTATTTT. Its protein is CASRMGLAGNTQYF.

This clonotype was observed at least ten times. One end of the junction is discordant with germline, which a read error may explain. This rearrangement joins TRBV7-2 to TRBJ1-2, with TRBD1 identical over 7 bases. Germline lookup yields CDR1 SGHTA and CDR2 FQGNSA. The CDR3 loop spans 13 amino acids. The CDR3: CASSPDRDYGYTF. The CDR3 DNA reads as TGTGCCAGCAGCCCTGACAGGGACTACGGCTACACCTTC. The full variable domain, its missing parts supplied by reference TRBV7-2 and TRBJ1-2, is GAGVSQSPSNKVTEKGKDVELRCDPISGHTALYWYRQSLGQGLEFLIYFQGNSAPDKSGLPSDRFSAERTGGSVSTLTIQRTQQEDSAVYLCASSPDRDYGYTFGSGTRLTVV.

This clonotype has only a few counts. The rearrangement joins TRBV7-2 to TRBJ2-5; 12 bases map to TRBD2. The CDR3 covers 14 residues. The trim removed 7 bases at V and 5 bases at J, leaving 5 bases unmatched. Looked up from germline, CDR1 is SGHTA and CDR2 is FQGNSA. CDR3 sequence: CASKTLAGGETQYF. The CDR3 DNA reads as TGTGCCAGCAAGACACTAGCGGGGGGTGAGACCCAGTACTTC.

This clonotype was seen only a few times. The chain uses TRBV5-1 and TRBJ1-1; unclear D gene. The CDR3 covers 17 residues. Trimming took off 2 bases at V and 0 bases at J, with 17 bases between the two ends. Germline loops: CDR1 SGHRS, CDR2 YFSETQ. For the CDR3, the DNA is TGCGCCAGCAGCTTCCTGCGGACGGGAAACATGAACACTGAAGCTTTCTTT. Translated: CASSFLRTGNMNTEAFF.